A selection of T cell receptor beta chains follows, all from one sample in a study of OX40 agonist ivuxolimab in advanced cancers. Only in-frame clones appear in the TCRdb table, and some are missing; sequencing was by immunoSEQ multiplex PCR. The sample gives roughly 80,000 clones, approximately 90% of which show up once; around 0.75% is in the top ten. The sample here was CD4+ or CD8+ T cells sorted from blood, taken in a trial of the OX40 agonist ivuxolimab. Source of these receptors: an adult with an advanced solid tumor such as melanoma, head and neck, liver or kidney cancer. Both conserved end residues are part of each CDR3. A D gene is named only where the DNA matches it firmly. Only some rows state a clone size, as once, few, many or a class for expanded clones.

j_call: TRBJ2-1
clone_size: NA
cdr3_length: 15
v_call: TRBV6-5
d_call: NA
cdr3_nt: TGTGCCAGCAGCCGGACTTATAGCTCCTACAATGAGCAGTTCTTC
cdr3_aa: CASSRTYSSYNEQFF

j_call: TRBJ2-1
clone_size: NA
cdr3_length: 16
v_call: TRBV9
d_call: TRBD2
cdr3_nt: TGTGCCAGCAGCGTAGCAAGCGGGGCCATTTACAATGAGCAGTTCTTC
cdr3_aa: CASSVASGAIYNEQFF

j_call: TRBJ2-7
clone_size: NA
cdr3_length: 13
v_call: TRBV6-5
d_call: NA
cdr3_nt: TGTGCCAGCAGTTACCGGGGGAACTACGAGCAGTACTTC
cdr3_aa: CASSYRGNYEQYF

j_call: TRBJ2-1
clone_size: once
cdr3_length: 15
v_call: TRBV28
d_call: TRBD2
cdr3_nt: TGTGCCAGCAACTTCGGCGGGAGGGCCTTGGGCGAGCAGTTCTTC
cdr3_aa: CASNFGGRALGEQFF

j_call: TRBJ2-7
clone_size: NA
cdr3_length: 14
v_call: TRBV5-1
d_call: NA
cdr3_nt: TGCGCCAGCAGCTTGGTGTTCGGGGACTACGAGCAGTACTTC
cdr3_aa: CASSLVFGDYEQYF

j_call: TRBJ2-3
clone_size: NA
cdr3_length: 15
v_call: TRBV19
d_call: TRBD2
cdr3_nt: TGTGCCAGTAGTCCTATAGCGGGAGGAACAGATACGCAGTATTTT
cdr3_aa: CASSPIAGGTDTQYF

j_call: TRBJ2-4
clone_size: NA
cdr3_length: 16
v_call: TRBV7-3
d_call: TRBD2
cdr3_nt: TGTGCCAGCAGCGAGGGACTAGCGGGAGCCAAAAACATTCAGTACTTC
cdr3_aa: CASSEGLAGAKNIQYF

j_call: TRBJ2-5
clone_size: NA
cdr3_length: 15
v_call: TRBV28
d_call: NA
cdr3_nt: TGTGCCAGCAGTTTAATGGGGGTTAGCCAAGAGACCCAGTACTTC
cdr3_aa: CASSLMGVSQETQYF

j_call: TRBJ2-7
clone_size: NA
cdr3_length: 14
v_call: TRBV6-5
d_call: NA
cdr3_nt: TGTGCCAGCAGTTACTCGCAGAGCTCCTACGAGCAGTACTTC
cdr3_aa: CASSYSQSSYEQYF

j_call: TRBJ2-7
clone_size: NA
cdr3_length: 16
v_call: TRBV7-6
d_call: TRBD1
cdr3_nt: TGTGCCAGCAGCTTAGCACCGGGACAGGGACCCTACGAGCAGTACTTC
cdr3_aa: CASSLAPGQGPYEQYF

j_call: TRBJ1-4
clone_size: NA
cdr3_length: 13
v_call: TRBV5-4
d_call: NA
cdr3_nt: TGTGCCAGCAGCTCCCGACTTAATGAAAAACTGTTTTTT
cdr3_aa: CASSSRLNEKLFF

j_call: TRBJ1-2
clone_size: NA
cdr3_length: 14
v_call: TRBV7-2
d_call: NA
cdr3_nt: TGTGCCAGCAGCTTAGTGGGGGGAAACTATGGCTACACCTTC
cdr3_aa: CASSLVGGNYGYTF

j_call: TRBJ2-3
clone_size: NA
cdr3_length: 15
v_call: TRBV28
d_call: NA
cdr3_nt: TGTGCCAGCAGTTTAGAAAAGGGAAGGCCAGATACGCAGTATTTT
cdr3_aa: CASSLEKGRPDTQYF

j_call: TRBJ2-1
clone_size: NA
cdr3_length: 14
v_call: TRBV5-8
d_call: NA
cdr3_nt: TGTGCCAGCAGCTTCGGGAGCTCCTACAATGAGCAGTTCTTC
cdr3_aa: CASSFGSSYNEQFF

j_call: TRBJ1-5
clone_size: NA
cdr3_length: 15
v_call: TRBV4-1
d_call: NA
cdr3_nt: TGCGCCAGCAGCCCGAATCGGGCCGGGTTTCAGCCCCAGCATTTT
cdr3_aa: CASSPNRAGFQPQHF

j_call: TRBJ1-4
clone_size: NA
cdr3_length: 15
v_call: TRBV18
d_call: NA
cdr3_nt: TGTGCCAGCTCACACGGTAGTGGGGCTAATGAAAAACTGTTTTTT
cdr3_aa: CASSHGSGANEKLFF

j_call: TRBJ2-7
clone_size: once
cdr3_length: 15
v_call: TRBV28
d_call: NA
cdr3_nt: TGTGCCAGCAGGAGGGACTCCTCTAGCTCCTACGAGCAGTACTTC
cdr3_aa: CASRRDSSSSYEQYF

j_call: TRBJ1-2
clone_size: once
cdr3_length: 13
v_call: TRBV16
d_call: TRBD1
cdr3_nt: TGTGCCAGCAGCCGGGACAGGGTCGGTGGCTACACCTTC
cdr3_aa: CASSRDRVGGYTF

j_call: TRBJ2-7
clone_size: NA
cdr3_length: 14
v_call: TRBV5-4
d_call: NA
cdr3_nt: TGTGCCAGCAGCCTACGCGGGCGGTCCTACGAGCAGTACTTC
cdr3_aa: CASSLRGRSYEQYF

j_call: TRBJ1-2
clone_size: NA
cdr3_length: 16
v_call: TRBV5-6
d_call: NA
cdr3_nt: TGTGCCAGCAGCTTGGCACCAACTATGGCTATTCGAGGCTACACCTTC
cdr3_aa: CASSLAPTMAIRGYTF

j_call: TRBJ2-2
clone_size: few
cdr3_length: 15
v_call: TRBV9
d_call: NA
cdr3_nt: TGTGCCAGCCACCGGGGGCAGGGAAACACCGGGGAGCTGTTTTTT
cdr3_aa: CASHRGQGNTGELFF

j_call: TRBJ1-1
clone_size: NA
cdr3_length: 15
v_call: TRBV27
d_call: NA
cdr3_nt: TGTGCCAGCAGTTTAAAAGGCAGCCAGAACACTGAAGCTTTCTTT
cdr3_aa: CASSLKGSQNTEAFF

j_call: TRBJ1-6
clone_size: NA
cdr3_length: 17
v_call: TRBV5-4
d_call: NA
cdr3_nt: TGTGCCAGCAGCAGAACAGGGACCGGGACCTATAATTCACCCCTCCACTTT
cdr3_aa: CASSRTGTGTYNSPLHF

j_call: TRBJ2-7
clone_size: NA
cdr3_length: 15
v_call: TRBV27
d_call: TRBD2
cdr3_nt: TGTGCCAGCAGGTGGGTTTTAGCGGGACCCTACGAGCAGTACTTC
cdr3_aa: CASRWVLAGPYEQYF

j_call: TRBJ1-4
clone_size: NA
cdr3_length: 15
v_call: TRBV5-4
d_call: NA
cdr3_nt: TGTGCCAGCAGCTTGTCAGGGGCTGCTAATGAAAAACTGTTTTTT
cdr3_aa: CASSLSGAANEKLFF

j_call: TRBJ2-3
clone_size: NA
cdr3_length: 13
v_call: TRBV25-1
d_call: NA
cdr3_nt: TGTGCCAGCAGTGACGGAACGGGCGATACGCAGTATTTT
cdr3_aa: CASSDGTGDTQYF

j_call: TRBJ2-7
clone_size: few
cdr3_length: 16
v_call: TRBV18
d_call: TRBD2
cdr3_nt: TGTGCCAGCTCACCGACTCGCCTAGCGGGAGAAAACAAGCAGTACTTC
cdr3_aa: CASSPTRLAGENKQYF